This TCR beta chain derives from a study of shared clonotypes between healthy human individuals. Study outcomes and limitations: Memory subsets had estimated richness that was generally smaller than that of naive subsets.

The germline CDR1 and CDR2 sequences are MNHNS and SASEGT. This CDR3 has 14 amino acids. J was trimmed by 6 bases and V by 6 bases; bases with no gene match: 10. A remark on this clone: Its antigen remains unknown.

The table came from immunoSEQ multiplex PCR; TCRdb's copy has only in-frame clones and leaves some out. The sample has 1,400,000 or so clones; approximately 98.5% are singletons. The V and J genes are TRBV6-1 and TRBJ1-1; 7 bases are shared with TRBD1. This TCR derives from a man aged 25 to 45 in good health. The sample taken for sequencing was naive CD4+ T cells sorted from blood. Subset given: CD45RA+ positively selected. The CDR3 is CASRGDSDSAEAFF. CDR3 coding DNA: TGTGCCAGCAGGGGGGACAGCGACTCGGCTGAAGCTTTCTTT.